Following are 15 T cell receptor beta chains from one sample sequenced in a study of blood T cell repertoires in COVID-19. The protocol was immunoSEQ multiplex PCR, while the TCRdb copy is restricted to in-frame clones and leaves out a portion. The sample contains approximately 200,000 clones, over 75% of which appear only once. The sequencing input was peripheral blood. The origin of the receptors is a man aged 45 to 65 with acute or convalescent COVID-19.

V usage is TRBV29-1 and J usage is TRBJ2-3; D possibly corresponds to TRBD2 (6 bases). V lost 1 base, J lost 0 bases, and 11 bases lay in between. This CDR3 has 15 amino acids. Germline loops: CDR1 SQVTM, CDR2 ANQGSEA. This CDR3 is CSVEGSSASTDTQYF. DNA of the CDR3: TGCAGCGTTGAAGGCTCTAGCGCTAGCACAGATACGCAGTATTTT.

The table lists this clone with a count of one. CDR3 loop: CASSEVSGGTEAFF. CDR3 coding DNA: TGTGCCAGCAGTGAGGTGAGCGGGGGAACTGAAGCTTTCTTT. The chain uses TRBV6-1 and TRBJ1-1; D possibly corresponds to TRBD1 (5 bases). V was cut by 3 bases and J by 5 bases, with 13 bases left in between. Germline loops: CDR1 MNHNS, CDR2 SASEGT. This CDR3 has 14 amino acids.

The rearrangement joins TRBV5-1 to TRBJ2-7, with 8 positions matching TRBD2. The CDR3 sequence is 19 residues long. Germline values: CDR1 SGHRS, CDR2 YFSETQ. The V gene end was trimmed by 0 bases and the J gene end by 5 bases; junction bases not matched to a gene: 19. The CDR3 DNA is TGCGCCAGCAGCTTGGTAGGCAGGGGAGGAGCGGGGGAGACCCACGAGCAGTACTTC. This codes for CASSLVGRGGAGETHEQYF.

This chain links TRBV5-1 with TRBJ1-3; TRBD1 matches at 9 bases. V gave up 0 bases and J gave up 4 bases; unmatched junction bases: 8. Germline V gives CDR1 SGHRS, CDR2 YFSETQ. The CDR3 is made up of 17 amino acids. As DNA, the CDR3 is TGCGCCAGCAGCTTGGTGGGGACAGGGCAGTACGGAAACACCATATATTTT. Translation: CASSLVGTGQYGNTIYF.

The chain carries TRBV19 and TRBJ1-2; TRBD1 might be the D (5 bases). CDR3 size: 14 residues. CDR1 is LNHDA, CDR2 SQIVND, per germline (reference sequence). Trimming stripped 0 bases from V and 8 bases from J, with 13 bases between. The chain's CDR3 is CASSIDPRGGGYTF. Written as DNA, the CDR3 is TGTGCCAGTAGTATAGATCCGAGGGGAGGCGGCTACACCTTC. The full variable domain, with the rest looked up from reference TRBV19 and TRBJ1-2, is DGGITQSPKYLFRKEGQNVTLSCEQNLNHDAMYWYRQDPGQGLRLIYYSQIVNDFQKGDIAEGYSVSREKKESFPLTVTSAQKNPTAFYLCASSIDPRGGGYTFGSGTRLTVV.

The chain joins TRBV7-2 to TRBJ1-5; D gene uncertain. Per the germline V gene, CDR1 is SGHTA and CDR2 is FQGNSA. The CDR3 extends over 13 amino acids. V gave up 5 bases and J gave up 1 base, with 6 bases separating them. The CDR3 protein is CASSLVSNQPQHF. For the CDR3, the DNA is TGTGCCAGCAGCCTTGTCAGCAATCAGCCCCAGCATTTT.

V and J are TRBV6-6 and TRBJ1-6; TRBD1 matches at 8 bases. There are 14 residues in the CDR3. The V and J ends lost 5 bases and 10 bases, in that order; junction bases with no gene match: 7. Germline CDR1 reads MNHNY; CDR2 reads SVGAGI (reference sequence). CDR3 sequence (DNA): TGTGCCAGCAGTCGCGACAGGGGATTCTCACCCCTCCACTTT. Its translation is CASSRDRGFSPLHF.

J is TRBJ1-2 and V is TRBV19, with D possibly being TRBD1 (5 bases). Germline V lookup: CDR1 LNHDA, CDR2 SQIVND (reference sequence). V gave up 3 bases and J gave up 1 base, with 15 bases separating them. CDR3 size: 16 residues. The chain's CDR3 is CASSILGLSVNYGYTF. In nucleotides, the CDR3 is TGTGCCAGTAGTATTTTGGGACTTTCGGTTAACTATGGCTACACCTTC.

CDR3 bases: TGTGCCAGCAGTTACGCAGGGGGCAGCAATCAGCCCCAGCATTTT. This encodes CASSYAGGSNQPQHF. This chain connects TRBV6-2 or TRBV6-3 to TRBJ1-5; 8 nucleotides agree with TRBD1. The germline V gene has CDR1 MNHEY and CDR2 SVGEGT. CDR3 length: 15 amino acids. Trimming at V came to 2 bases and at J to 1 base, leaving 1 base not matched to a gene.

V gene TRBV7-5 combines with J gene TRBJ1-5; the table's D call TRBD1 went unverified against the DNA. TRBV7-5 is noted as a pseudogene. The CDR3 totals 18 residues. This CDR3 reads CVRSLSRPPGQGDQPQHF. CDR3 in DNA: TGTGTCAGAAGCTTGTCTAGGCCTCCGGGACAGGGTGATCAGCCCCAGCATTTT.

This clone has only one observation. The chain carries TRBV28 and TRBJ1-5; TRBD1 aligns across 10 bases. The junction had 5 bases not matched to a gene; V was cut back by 6 bases and J by 3 bases. The CDR3 length is 15 residues. Germline V gene lookup returns CDR1 MDHEN and CDR2 SYDVKM. The CDR3 loop is CASSPGQGINQPQHF. In DNA form, the CDR3 reads TGTGCCAGCAGCCCGGGACAGGGGATCAATCAGCCCCAGCATTTT.

The chain links TRBV28 to TRBJ1-1; weak D call: TRBD1 (5 bases). V dropped 4 bases and J dropped 5 bases, with 8 bases sitting between them. The CDR3 is 12 residues long. Per the germline V gene, CDR1 is MDHEN and CDR2 is SYDVKM. CDR3: CASSWQGTEAFF. The CDR3 coding sequence is TGTGCCAGCAGTTGGCAGGGAACTGAAGCTTTCTTT.

J is TRBJ2-4 and V is TRBV5-1; weak D call: TRBD2 (6 bases). Trimming cost V 4 bases and J 0 bases, with 23 bases left between them. Germline V lookup: CDR1 SGHRS, CDR2 YFSETQ. The CDR3 length is 19 residues. The CDR3 region is CASSARGSNNLIAKNIQYF. The CDR3 nucleotides read TGCGCCAGCAGCGCCCGGGGGTCGAATAATCTCATAGCCAAAAACATTCAGTACTTC.

There are a few counts of this clone. This sequence joins TRBV2 and TRBJ1-3; a possible D gene is TRBD1 (6 bases). The CDR3 length is 15 residues. Germline-derived CDR1 and CDR2 are SNHLY and FYNNEI. Trimming cost V 8 bases and J 0 bases, with 14 bases left between them. The CDR3: CASGRSGVSGNTIYF. The DNA of the CDR3 is TGTGCCAGCGGTCGCTCAGGGGTCTCTGGAAACACCATATATTTT.

The chain carries TRBV6-6 and TRBJ1-6, with D tentatively TRBD1 (6 bases). Germline V CDR1 and CDR2: MNHNY, SVGAGI (reference sequence). The CDR3 consists of 14 residues. V lost 6 bases to trimming and J lost 5 bases, with 11 bases between them. In DNA, the CDR3 is TGTGCCAGCAGCGAACAGGGTAATAATTCACCCCTCCACTTT. It codes for CASSEQGNNSPLHF.